This entry is about one T cell receptor beta chain. The data originate from a study of T cell changes during pregnancy in multiple sclerosis. Per germline, CDR1 MGHRA and CDR2 YSYEKL. This CDR3 is 15 amino acids long. Unmatched junction bases numbered 5, after V lost 1 base and J lost 4 bases. Clones were read by immunoSEQ multiplex PCR, and TCRdb kept only the in-frame ones, dropping some. The sample shows approximately 18,000 clones, roughly 81% of them seen only once. This rearrangement joins TRBV4-1 to TRBJ1-2, with 8 bases identical to TRBD1. The sequence derives from a female donor in good health, enrolled as a control in a pregnancy study. The material was CD8+ T cells from peripheral blood mononuclear cells, obtained in the second trimester of pregnancy. The DNA of the CDR3 is TGCGCCAGCAGCCAAGCCCCCGGGACAGGCTATGGCTACACCTTC. This translates into CASSQAPGTGYGYTF.